The 21 T cell receptor beta chains below were found in one sample sequenced in a study of cytomegalovirus exposure and HLA in healthy donors. The PCR ran on 60 Vbeta and 13 Jbeta primers. The method was immunoSEQ multiplex PCR; TCRdb's version includes in-frame clones alone and lacks a portion of them. The profile shows approximately 220,000 clones, 76% of them singletons. Material: PBMCs. The receptors were gathered from a man aged 18-30 years in good health and CMV-seronegative.

This chain uses TRBV28 with TRBJ2-7, with TRBD2 matching 11 bases. Per germline, CDR1 MDHEN and CDR2 SYDVKM. Trimming at V came to 5 bases and at J to 0 bases, leaving 3 bases not matched to a gene. This CDR3 has 15 amino acids. The CDR3 is CASSPGTSGSYEQYF. The CDR3, as DNA: TGTGCCAGCAGTCCCGGGACTAGCGGCTCCTACGAGCAGTACTTC.

The rearrangement links TRBV27 to TRBJ2-1; possibly TRBD2 for D (6 bases). Looked up from germline, CDR1 is MNHEY and CDR2 is SMNVEV (reference sequence). Trimming left V 2 bases short and J 5 bases short, with 13 bases between. The CDR3 covers 15 residues. CDR3 sequence reads: CASSLSSGSNNEQFF. The DNA of the CDR3 is TGTGCCAGCAGTTTAAGTAGCGGCTCAAACAATGAGCAGTTCTTC.

This rearrangement joins TRBV5-1 to TRBJ2-7; 9 bases are a match to TRBD1. J gave up 0 bases and V 2 bases, and 9 bases lay outside the gene matches. In germline, CDR1 is SGHRS, CDR2 YFSETQ. The CDR3 covers 17 residues. The CDR3 protein is CASSFPPGTGSSYEQYF. The CDR3 DNA reads as TGCGCCAGCAGCTTCCCGCCCGGGACAGGGAGCTCCTACGAGCAGTACTTC.

The V gene is TRBV18, the J gene TRBJ1-1; 8 bases align to TRBD1. Germline V gene lookup returns CDR1 KGHSH and CDR2 LQKENI. The CDR3 loop spans 14 amino acids. Trimming cost V 2 bases and J 11 bases; bases outside gene matches: 10. CDR3 sequence reads: CASSPRPGGNNAFF. In DNA, the CDR3 is TGTGCCAGCTCACCAAGGCCAGGGGGCAATAATGCTTTCTTT.

The gene calls are TRBV7-2 and TRBJ1-2; D may be TRBD1 (5 bases). CDR1 and CDR2 from the germline V gene are SGHTA and FQGNSA. CDR3 length: 12 residues. V shed 5 bases and J shed 4 bases, with 8 bases lying between them. The CDR3 DNA reads TGTGCCAGCAGCCTAGGGGCCTATGGCTACACCTTC. Its translation is CASSLGAYGYTF.

The chain recombines TRBV7-9 with TRBJ1-1, with 9 bases lining up with TRBD1. J was trimmed by 5 bases and V by 3 bases; bases with no gene match: 7. The CDR3 spans 15 residues. Germline CDR1 SEHNR, CDR2 FQNEAQ (reference sequence). The CDR3 DNA sequence: TGTGCCAGCAGCTTTGGAAGGACAGGGGAAACTGAAGCTTTCTTT. It translates to CASSFGRTGETEAFF.

This clone was counted a few times. CDR3 amino acids: CASSPYTDTQYF. CDR3 DNA: TGTGCCAGCTCACCGTACACAGATACGCAGTATTTT. The rearrangement joins TRBV18 to TRBJ2-3; D uncertain. Trimming removed 3 bases from V and 2 bases from J, with 3 bases in between. Germline V gives CDR1 KGHSH, CDR2 LQKENI. There are 12 residues in the CDR3.

The chain uses TRBV5-8 and TRBJ1-5, with 9 bases that match TRBD1. Germline V gene sequence: CDR1 SGHTS, CDR2 YDEGEE. This CDR3 is built from 16 residues. V shed 5 bases, J shed 6 bases, and the junction held 12 bases outside the gene matches. The CDR3 bases are TGTGCCAGCAGAGGTGGACAGGGGACCTTCCGTCAGCCCCAGCATTTT. This sequence encodes CASRGGQGTFRQPQHF.

This clone was detected only a few times. The rearrangement joins TRBV10-3 to TRBJ2-3; 7 nucleotides match TRBD2. The J segment lost 2 bases and the V segment lost 2 bases, leaving 13 bases of the junction unmatched. The CDR3 spans 18 residues. Germline assignment: CDR1 ENHRY and CDR2 SYGVKD. CDR3 residues: CAISEPPGRLADTDTQYF. For the CDR3, the DNA is TGTGCCATCAGTGAGCCCCCCGGCAGGCTAGCGGACACAGATACGCAGTATTTT.

This chain uses TRBV10-1 with TRBJ2-5, with a tentative D call TRBD1 (6 bases). The CDR3 extends over 12 amino acids. The germline gives CDR1 WNHNN, CDR2 SYGVQD (reference sequence). The CDR3 loop reads CSTEGEQETQYF. The CDR3, as DNA: TGCTCGACAGAGGGGGAGCAAGAGACCCAGTACTTC.

The chain uses TRBV5-5 and TRBJ1-1; D is uncertain. The CDR3 has 14 residues. V shed 4 bases and J shed 0 bases, with 10 bases lying between them. The germline V gene encodes CDR1 SGHKS and CDR2 YYEKEE (reference sequence). The CDR3 DNA is TGTGCCAGCAGCCTACTCAATCTGAACACTGAAGCTTTCTTT. This codes for CASSLLNLNTEAFF.

V is TRBV30 and J is TRBJ1-4; a possible D gene is TRBD1 (6 bases). CDR1 and CDR2 from the germline V gene are GTSNPN and SVGIG (reference sequence). The V end lost 2 bases, the J end lost 8 bases, and 12 bases lay between the germline ends. The CDR3 has 13 residues. The CDR3 reads CAWSRGREEKLFF. As DNA, the CDR3 is TGTGCCTGGAGTAGGGGGAGAGAGGAAAAACTGTTTTTT.

The chain employs TRBV6-1 and TRBJ1-1, with D perhaps TRBD1 (6 bases). Germline loops: CDR1 MNHNS, CDR2 SASEGT. The CDR3 is 13 residues long. Deletions cut 8 bases from V and 3 bases from J, with 13 bases between. CDR3 coding DNA: TGTGCCAGCGGGGGGAGGGGGTACACTGAAGCTTTCTTT. It specifies CASGGRGYTEAFF.

The V and J genes are TRBV4-1 and TRBJ2-1; 11 bases are a match to TRBD1. Germline CDR1 MGHRA, CDR2 YSYEKL. J gave up 0 bases and V 1 base, and 14 bases lay outside the gene matches. The CDR3 runs 21 residues. The CDR3 DNA reads TGCGCCAGCAGCCAAGTGCTCTCGGACAGGGGGCGTACAAGCTCCTACAATGAGCAGTTCTTC. Translating it yields CASSQVLSDRGRTSSYNEQFF.

V and J are TRBV29-1 and TRBJ1-2; 9 bases align to TRBD1. This CDR3 spans 13 amino acids. Trimming at V came to 6 bases and at J to 5 bases, leaving 7 bases not matched to a gene. CDR1 and CDR2 from the germline V gene are SQVTM and ANQGSEA. DNA for the CDR3: TGCAGCGTGATTACCGGGACAGGGTATGGCTACACCTTC. Encoded protein: CSVITGTGYGYTF.

The chain has TRBV7-9 and TRBJ1-5, with D possibly being TRBD1 (5 bases). This CDR3 is 15 amino acids long. Deletions cut 4 bases from V and 7 bases from J, with 17 bases between. Germline CDR1 reads SEHNR; CDR2 reads FQNEAQ (reference sequence). CDR3 bases: TGTGCCAGCAGCTCTAGCGGCCAGGGCGGACAGCCCCAGCATTTT. Translated: CASSSSGQGGQPQHF.

The chain employs TRBV30 and TRBJ1-2, with 9 bases lining up with TRBD1. Unmatched junction bases numbered 1, after V lost 3 bases and J lost 2 bases. Germline CDR1 is GTSNPN and CDR2 is SVGIG (reference sequence). The length of the CDR3 is 13 residues. The CDR3, as DNA: TGTGCCTGGAGGGGACAGGGAAACTATGGCTACACCTTC. Translation gives CAWRGQGNYGYTF.

The rearrangement joins TRBV4-1 to TRBJ2-7; TRBD1 matches 9 bases. CDR1 is MGHRA, CDR2 YSYEKL, per germline. The CDR3 is made up of 13 amino acids. The trim removed 2 bases at V and 5 bases at J, leaving 1 base unmatched. The CDR3 sequence is CASSQRTGDEQYF. The CDR3 DNA sequence: TGCGCCAGCAGCCAACGGACAGGGGACGAGCAGTACTTC.

This sequence joins TRBV12-5 and TRBJ1-2; no clear D gene. Germline-derived CDR1 and CDR2 are LGHNT and FRNRAP. The CDR3 is made up of 13 amino acids. V lost 5 bases and J lost 5, with 12 bases in between. The CDR3 protein is CASGTPAGYGYTF. DNA for the CDR3: TGTGCTAGTGGTACCCCGGCAGGTTATGGCTACACCTTC.

This clone was counted once. This chain connects TRBV7-2 to TRBJ2-7, with a tentative D call TRBD2 (5 bases). Germline V CDR1 and CDR2: SGHTA, FQGNSA. This CDR3 contains 18 residues. Trimming removed 0 bases at V and 1 base at J, with 19 bases between. The CDR3 loop is CASSLAPQLVSVSYEQYF. The CDR3 region has the DNA TGTGCCAGCAGCTTAGCGCCACAACTAGTGAGCGTATCCTACGAGCAGTACTTC.

The chain carries TRBV5-8 and TRBJ2-1, with 14 bases that match TRBD2. CDR3 length: 14 residues. V was clipped by 4 bases and J by 9 bases; unmatched bases: 3. The germline V gene has CDR1 SGHTS and CDR2 YDEGEE. The CDR3 region is CASSDGTSGSEQFF. The CDR3 DNA reads TGTGCCAGCAGCGATGGGACTAGCGGGAGTGAGCAGTTCTTC.